Listed here are 8 T cell receptor beta chains from one sample, sequenced in a study of blood T cells in healthy people across ages. A sample-barcoded 5' primer and a J-beta primer mix were used in a second PCR of about 6 to 12 cycles. TCRdb reprocessed the 5' RACE reads with MiXCR, giving one entry per CDR3 protein. The sample yields 1.6 million or so distinct CDR3 sequences, around 36% seen once. The sequencing sample was made of blood. The receptors stem from a woman in her thirties in good health.

The V call is TRBV7-8, the J call TRBJ2-2; 9 nucleotides align to TRBD2. Germline CDR1 and CDR2: SGHVS and FQNEAQ. This CDR3 contains 16 residues. The ends lost 3 bases at V and 4 bases at J; junction bases unmatched: 6. The CDR3 sequence is CASSFSGGSGTGELFF. CDR3 sequence (DNA): TGTGCCAGCAGCTTTAGCGGGGGCAGCGGCACCGGGGAGCTGTTTTTT.

Only a few counts were recorded for this clonotype. This rearrangement joins TRBV3-1 to TRBJ1-4, with TRBD1 identical over 10 bases. Germline CDR1 is LGHDT and CDR2 is YNNKEL (reference sequence). V lost 8 bases, J lost 8 bases, and 8 bases stayed unmatched. CDR3 length: 14 amino acids. CDR3 residues: CASGDRGPGEKLFF. Written as DNA, the CDR3 is TGTGCCAGCGGCGACAGGGGGCCGGGAGAAAAACTGTTTTTT.

The V call is TRBV12-3 or TRBV12-4, the J call TRBJ2-7; D is tentatively TRBD1 or TRBD2 (5 bases each). The CDR3 spans 14 residues. With 6 bases removed from V and 6 bases from J, the gap between germline ends came to 18 bases. The CDR3 loop reads CASSLRGGLTEQYF. The CDR3 nucleotides are TGTGCCAGCAGCTTGAGGGGCGGGCTTACCGAGCAGTACTTC.

This chain connects TRBV10-3 to TRBJ2-3; 8 positions agree with TRBD2. This CDR3 contains 15 residues. Germline V gene lookup returns CDR1 ENHRY and CDR2 SYGVKD. The trim removed 7 bases at V and 6 bases at J, leaving 12 bases unmatched. The CDR3 protein is CAITGRRAGADTQYF. DNA for the CDR3: TGTGCCATCACCGGAAGAAGAGCGGGGGCGGATACGCAGTATTTT.

This chain links TRBV20-1 with TRBJ2-2, with TRBD1 matching over 9 bases. In germline, CDR1 is DFQATT, CDR2 SNEGSKA (reference sequence). With 1 base clipped from V and 7 bases from J, the junction kept 7 bases outside the gene matches. The CDR3 has 15 amino acids. Here the CDR3 DNA reads TGCAGTGCTAGAGCGACAGGGGGTATAGGCGGGGAGCTGTTTTTT. Its translation is CSARATGGIGGELFF.

The chain uses TRBV5-1 and TRBJ2-1; TRBD2 matches at 13 bases. Germline CDR1 and CDR2: SGHRS and YFSETQ. This CDR3 has 15 residues. V was clipped by 3 bases and J by 9 bases; unmatched bases: 6. The CDR3 loop reads CASSSGTSGAGEQFF. CDR3 bases: TGCGCCAGCAGCTCTGGGACTAGCGGGGCCGGTGAGCAGTTCTTC.

This clonotype was counted between two and nine times. The chain couples TRBV5-1 to TRBJ1-1, with D unclear. The CDR3 is 15 amino acids. Trimming stripped 8 bases from V and 1 base from J, with 18 bases between. Looked up from germline, CDR1 is SGHRS and CDR2 is YFSETQ. CDR3 protein: CASHGGLRRNTEAFF. CDR3 DNA sequence: TGCGCCAGTCACGGCGGACTTAGACGGAACACTGAAGCTTTCTTT.

CDR3 amino acids: CASSQAEGVNSPLHF. CDR3 bases: TGCGCCAGCAGCCAAGCTGAGGGTGTGAATTCACCCCTCCACTTT. This rearrangement joins TRBV4-1 to TRBJ1-6; D unclear. Germline values: CDR1 MGHRA, CDR2 YSYEKL. Trimming took off 1 base at V and 7 bases at J, with 11 bases between the two ends. The CDR3 runs 15 residues.